Following are 15 T cell receptor beta chains from one sample sequenced in a study of T cell responses to AZD1222 COVID-19 vaccine. Some clones are missing from TCRdb's copy, which holds only in-frame ones; the method was immunoSEQ multiplex PCR. Counted here are some 150,000 clones, around 90% occurring once; the ten biggest clones make up about 3.2%. The specimen comprised peripheral blood, sampled 28 days after the second AZD1222 dose. All receptors derive from an adult who received the AZD1222 COVID-19 vaccine.

This sequence joins TRBV7-9 and TRBJ1-1, with 7 bases lining up with TRBD1. The CDR3 sequence is 14 residues long. Germline CDR1 SEHNR, CDR2 FQNEAQ (reference sequence). The trim removed 5 bases at V and 4 bases at J, leaving 7 bases unmatched. The CDR3 loop is CASSRWTGGTEAFF. CDR3 nucleotides: TGTGCCAGCAGCAGATGGACAGGAGGCACTGAAGCTTTCTTT. Drawing the rest from reference TRBV7-9 and TRBJ1-1, the complete variable domain is DTGVSQNPRHKITKRGQNVTFRCDPISEHNRLYWYRQTLGQGPEFLTYFQNEAQLEKSRLLSDRFSAERPKGSFSTLEIQRTEQGDSAMYLCASSRWTGGTEAFFGQGTRLTVV.

V and J are TRBV11-2 and TRBJ2-5; 8 bases fit TRBD2. With 5 bases clipped from V and 4 bases from J, the junction kept 12 bases outside the gene matches. The germline CDR1 and CDR2 sequences are SGHAT and FQNNGV. This CDR3 is 16 amino acids long. The CDR3 coding sequence is TGTGCCAGCAGCCCCCGTGGTAGCGGGATCGGAGAGACCCAGTACTTC. Protein sequence: CASSPRGSGIGETQYF.

The chain is built from TRBV7-6 and TRBJ1-6; 9 nucleotides line up with TRBD1. Trimming cost V 4 bases and J 8 bases; bases outside gene matches: 3. The CDR3 runs to 14 residues. The V gene's germline CDR1 is SGHVS and CDR2 FNYEAQ. The CDR3 is CASSWGQGDSPLHF. The CDR3 DNA follows: TGTGCCAGCAGCTGGGGACAGGGAGATTCACCCCTCCACTTT.

The J gene is TRBJ1-2, the V gene TRBV6-5, with no clear D. V was clipped by 4 bases and J by 0 bases, with 9 bases between them. Germline lookup yields CDR1 MNHEY and CDR2 SVGAGI. The CDR3 length is 14 residues. The CDR3 bases are TGTGCCAGCAGTTGGCGGGGTTCTAACTATGGCTACACCTTC. Translation gives CASSWRGSNYGYTF.

Of note for this clone: Other nucleotide sequences in the sample specify the same CDR3. The gene calls are TRBV3-1 (or the pseudogene TRBV3-2) and TRBJ1-3; no clear D. Trimming removed 3 bases at V and 4 bases at J, with 4 bases between. CDR3 length: 12 residues. CDR1 is LGHDT and CDR2 is YNNKEL in the germline V gene (reference sequence). CDR3 loop: CASSQSGNTIYF. Here the CDR3 DNA reads TGTGCCAGCAGCCAGTCCGGAAACACCATATATTTT.

This chain uses TRBV24-1 with TRBJ2-5; 8 bases align to TRBD1. The germline CDR1 and CDR2 sequences are KGHDR and SFDVKD. The CDR3 has 15 amino acids. The V and J ends lost 4 bases and 2 bases, in that order; junction bases with no gene match: 5. CDR3 nucleotides: TGTGCCACCAGTGAGACAGGGGCTGGGCAAGAGACCCAGTACTTC. As protein: CATSETGAGQETQYF.

The chain has TRBV19 and TRBJ1-3; maybe TRBD1 (5 bases). There are 15 residues in the CDR3. The V gene's germline CDR1 is LNHDA and CDR2 SQIVND (reference sequence). Trimming removed 3 bases at V and 4 bases at J, with 13 bases between. The CDR3, as DNA: TGTGCCAGTAGTATCGACGGGACCTGGGGAAACACCATATATTTT. Translating it yields CASSIDGTWGNTIYF.

J is TRBJ2-2 and V is TRBV2; 8 nucleotides line up with TRBD2. The V gene's germline CDR1 is SNHLY and CDR2 FYNNEI. With V trimmed by 6 bases and J by 7 bases, 10 bases remained unmatched. The CDR3 is made up of 15 amino acids. In nucleotides, the CDR3 is TGTGCCAGCAGGATTAGCGGGATAGGTCTCGGGGAGCTGTTTTTT. Amino acids: CASRISGIGLGELFF. The complete variable domain, with remaining parts taken from reference TRBV2 and TRBJ2-2, reads EPEVTQTPSHQVTQMGQEVILRCVPISNHLYFYWYRQILGQKVEFLVSFYNNEISEKSEIFDDQFSVERPDGSNFTLKIRSTKLEDSAMYFCASRISGIGLGELFFGEGSRLTVL.

This rearrangement joins TRBV11-2 to TRBJ1-4; a possible D gene is TRBD1 (5 bases). Deletions cut 4 bases from V and 8 bases from J, with 20 bases between. Germline V lookup: CDR1 SGHAT, CDR2 FQNNGV. This CDR3 contains 16 residues. CDR3 region: CASSSLGGGSGEKLFF. The CDR3 DNA is TGTGCCAGCAGCTCCCTGGGGGGGGGAAGCGGGGAAAAACTGTTTTTT.

The V call is TRBV7-9, the J call TRBJ1-1; 7 bases map to TRBD1. CDR1 SEHNR and CDR2 FQNEAQ come from the germline V gene (reference sequence). V was pared by 6 bases and J by 4 bases, with 11 bases of the junction left unmatched. CDR3 length equals 15 residues. CDR3 residues: CASRPDRDWGTEAFF. The CDR3, as DNA: TGTGCCAGCAGACCCGACAGGGATTGGGGCACTGAAGCTTTCTTT.

The V and J genes are TRBV4-1 and TRBJ2-5; 14 nucleotides align to TRBD2. The germline gives CDR1 MGHRA, CDR2 YSYEKL. V was clipped by 4 bases and J by 4 bases; unmatched bases: 5. The CDR3 is made up of 16 amino acids. CDR3 nucleotide sequence: TGCGCCAGCAGCCCCCGACTAGCGGGAGGGTTAGAGACCCAGTACTTC. Translating gives CASSPRLAGGLETQYF.

The V call is TRBV5-6, the J call TRBJ1-2; D possibly corresponds to TRBD1 (5 bases). Trimming pared 0 bases from V and 6 bases from J, leaving 6 bases between. CDR3 size: 12 residues. In germline, CDR1 is SGHDT, CDR2 YYEEEE. CDR3 nucleotide sequence: TGTGCCAGCAGCTTGGGGGACGATGGCTACACCTTC. Encoded protein: CASSLGDDGYTF.

This chain joins TRBV5-1 and TRBJ2-7; 9 positions agree with TRBD1. The V and J ends lost 4 bases and 4 bases, in that order; junction bases with no gene match: 9. The CDR3 loop spans 15 amino acids. Per germline, CDR1 SGHRS and CDR2 YFSETQ. The DNA for the CDR3 is TGCGCCAGCAGCCAAACAGGACAGGGGTTGTACGAGCAGTACTTC. It translates to CASSQTGQGLYEQYF. Drawing the rest from reference TRBV5-1 and TRBJ2-7, the complete variable domain is KAGVTQTPRYLIKTRGQQVTLSCSPISGHRSVSWYQQTPGQGLQFLFEYFSETQRNKGNFPGRFSGRQFSNSRSEMNVSTLELGDSALYLCASSQTGQGLYEQYFGPGTRLTVT.

This chain connects TRBV5-6 to TRBJ2-7; D is undetermined. The CDR3 covers 14 residues. The V gene lost 4 bases and the J gene lost 6 bases, with 17 bases spanning the gap. CDR1 SGHDT and CDR2 YYEEEE come from the germline V gene. Written as DNA, the CDR3 is TGTGCCAGCAGCCCGATCTTAGGGTACACCGAGCAGTACTTC. This translates into CASSPILGYTEQYF.

The chain links TRBV7-9 to TRBJ1-4; maybe TRBD1 (6 bases). This CDR3 region has 14 residues. Germline CDR1 and CDR2: SEHNR and FQNEAQ (reference sequence). Trimming shortened V by 4 bases and J by 11 bases, and 17 bases separated the two germline ends. Here the CDR3 DNA reads TGTGCCAGCAGCTGGGGGGCAGGGGCGGATAAACTGTTTTTT. Protein product: CASSWGAGADKLFF.